The clone carrying this TCR beta chain was detected a few times. This record belongs to a study of identical twins. Unique molecular identifiers were present on the cDNA, which also gained a universal primer site by template switching. TCRdb processed the 5' RACE reads anew with MiXCR; each CDR3 protein has one entry. Found here are about 1.7 million distinct CDR3 sequences, around 29% of them singletons; the top ten hold over 0.25%. The specimen sequenced was cord blood. The clonotype originates from a newborn girl in good health.

The CDR3 here is CASSELAGSGELFF. In DNA, the CDR3 is TGTGCCAGCAGCGAGCTAGCGGGTTCCGGGGAGCTGTTTTTT. This rearrangement joins TRBV9 to TRBJ2-2; the match to TRBD2 covers 8 bases. This CDR3 spans 14 amino acids. Germline CDR1 is SGDLS and CDR2 is YYNGEE. V lost 3 bases to trimming and J lost 6 bases; unmatched junction nucleotides: 4.